The 8 T cell receptor beta chains in this list originate from one sample, sequenced in a study of cytomegalovirus exposure and HLA in healthy donors. This PCR relied on a set of 60 Vbeta primers and 13 Jbeta primers. Clones were read by immunoSEQ multiplex PCR, and TCRdb kept only the in-frame ones, dropping some. The sample lists around 190,000 clones; over 65% were seen once. Sequenced sample: PBMCs. Receptor source: a man aged 60 to 69 in good health and CMV-seronegative.

The gene calls are TRBV9 and TRBJ2-5; possibly TRBD2 for D (5 bases). CDR3 length: 14 residues. Trimming took 1 base from V and 4 from J, leaving 11 bases between them. Germline V gene data show CDR1 as SGDLS and CDR2 as YYNGEE. CDR3: CASSVPDEGETQYF. CDR3 DNA sequence: TGTGCCAGCAGCGTACCGGACGAGGGAGAGACCCAGTACTTC.

The rearrangement uses TRBV2 and TRBJ2-7, with 7 positions matching TRBD1. Germline lookup yields CDR1 SNHLY and CDR2 FYNNEI. The J segment lost 3 bases and the V segment lost 11 bases, leaving 13 bases of the junction unmatched. The CDR3 length is 14 residues. Written as DNA, the CDR3 is TGTGCCGCCAAGCGTGACAGGGCCCGCTACGAGCAGTACTTC. Translating gives CAAKRDRARYEQYF. Combining the CDR3 with reference TRBV2 and TRBJ2-7 gives the whole variable domain EPEVTQTPSHQVTQMGQEVILRCVPISNHLYFYWYRQILGQKVEFLVSFYNNEISEKSEIFDDQFSVERPDGSNFTLKIRSTKLEDSAMYFCAAKRDRARYEQYFGPGTRLTVT.

The chain carries TRBV19 and TRBJ2-4; TRBD2 matches 8 bases. The CDR3 length is 12 residues. CDR1 and CDR2 from the germline V gene are LNHDA and SQIVND (reference sequence). With 4 bases clipped from V and 7 bases from J, the junction kept 0 bases outside the gene matches. The CDR3 reads CASSTSGNIQYF. In DNA form, the CDR3 reads TGTGCCAGTAGTACTAGCGGGAACATTCAGTACTTC.

The J gene is TRBJ2-5, the V gene TRBV29-1, with a tentative D call TRBD1 (6 bases). This CDR3 has 15 amino acids. V gave up 1 base and J gave up 3 bases, with 15 bases separating them. CDR1 and CDR2 (germline): SQVTM, ANQGSEA. CDR3 sequence reads: CSVEVVGTRKETQYF. CDR3 DNA: TGCAGCGTTGAAGTTGTGGGGACACGAAAAGAGACCCAGTACTTC. Using reference TRBV29-1 and TRBJ2-5 for the parts outside the CDR3, the full variable domain is SAVISQKPSRDICQRGTSLTIQCQVDSQVTMMFWYRQQPGQSLTLIATANQGSEATYESGFVIDKFPISRPNLTFSTLTVSNMSPEDSSIYLCSVEVVGTRKETQYFGPGTRLLVL.

This clone has a single count. This chain's CDR3 is CASRALGAYEQYF. Here the CDR3 DNA reads TGTGCCAGTAGAGCGTTAGGGGCGTACGAGCAGTACTTC. This rearrangement joins TRBV19 to TRBJ2-7, with a tentative D call TRBD1 (5 bases). CDR3 length: 13 amino acids. CDR1 and CDR2 (germline): LNHDA, SQIVND (reference sequence). V was pared by 6 bases and J by 4 bases, with 13 bases between.

V is TRBV30 and J is TRBJ2-3, with D perhaps matching TRBD1 (5 bases). Germline V lookup: CDR1 GTSNPN, CDR2 SVGIG (reference sequence). This CDR3 has 11 residues. Here the CDR3 DNA reads TGTGCAGGGGCAAGCACAGATACGCAGTATTTT. Translation gives CAGASTDTQYF.

CDR3 sequence reads: CSVEVTTGAETQYF. CDR3 DNA: TGCAGCGTTGAGGTAACGACAGGCGCCGAGACCCAGTACTTC. This rearrangement joins TRBV29-1 to TRBJ2-5; possible D gene TRBD1, 6 bases. Trimming removed 3 bases at V and 5 bases at J, with 16 bases between. In germline, CDR1 is SQVTM, CDR2 ANQGSEA. There are 14 residues in the CDR3. The complete variable domain, with remaining parts taken from reference TRBV29-1 and TRBJ2-5, reads SAVISQKPSRDICQRGTSLTIQCQVDSQVTMMFWYRQQPGQSLTLIATANQGSEATYESGFVIDKFPISRPNLTFSTLTVSNMSPEDSSIYLCSVEVTTGAETQYFGPGTRLLVL.

V gene TRBV6-1 combines with J gene TRBJ1-6; D gene ambiguous. The CDR3 loop spans 14 amino acids. V was trimmed by 2 bases and J by 8 bases, leaving 10 bases between them. The germline V gene has CDR1 MNHNS and CDR2 SASEGT. The CDR3 sequence: CASSESHTYSPLHF. As DNA, the CDR3 is TGTGCCAGCAGTGAAAGCCATACCTATTCACCCCTCCACTTT.